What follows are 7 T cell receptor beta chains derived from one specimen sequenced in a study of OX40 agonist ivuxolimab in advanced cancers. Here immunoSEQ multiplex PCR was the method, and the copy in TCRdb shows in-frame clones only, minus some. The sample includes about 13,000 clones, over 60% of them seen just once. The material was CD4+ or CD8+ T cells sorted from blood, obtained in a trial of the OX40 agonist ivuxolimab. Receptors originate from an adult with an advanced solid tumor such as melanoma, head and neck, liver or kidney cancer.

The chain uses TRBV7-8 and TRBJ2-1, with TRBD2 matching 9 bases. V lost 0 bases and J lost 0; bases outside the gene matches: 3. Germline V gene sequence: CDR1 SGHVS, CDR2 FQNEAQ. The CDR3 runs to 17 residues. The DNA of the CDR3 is TGTGCCAGCAGCTTAGCTAGCGGGAGCTACTCCTACAATGAGCAGTTCTTC. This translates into CASSLASGSYSYNEQFF.

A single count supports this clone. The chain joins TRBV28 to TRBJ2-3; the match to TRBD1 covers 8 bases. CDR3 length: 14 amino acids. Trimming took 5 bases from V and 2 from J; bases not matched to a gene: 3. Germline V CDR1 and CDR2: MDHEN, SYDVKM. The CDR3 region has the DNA TGTGCCAGCAGTACAGGGGGTTCCACAGATACGCAGTATTTT. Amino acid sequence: CASSTGGSTDTQYF.

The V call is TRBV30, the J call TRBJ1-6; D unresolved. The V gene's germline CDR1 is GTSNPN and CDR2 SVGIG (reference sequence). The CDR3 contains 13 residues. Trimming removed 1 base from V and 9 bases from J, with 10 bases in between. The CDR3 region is CAWSGRGFSPLHF. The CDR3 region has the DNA TGTGCCTGGAGTGGTCGAGGGTTTTCACCCCTCCACTTT.

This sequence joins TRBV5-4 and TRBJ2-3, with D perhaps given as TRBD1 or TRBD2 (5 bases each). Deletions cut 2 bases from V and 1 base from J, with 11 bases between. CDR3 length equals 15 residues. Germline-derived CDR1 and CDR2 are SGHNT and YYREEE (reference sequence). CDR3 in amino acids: CASSFGWDRTDTQYF. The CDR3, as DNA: TGTGCCAGCAGCTTTGGGTGGGACCGCACAGATACGCAGTATTTT.

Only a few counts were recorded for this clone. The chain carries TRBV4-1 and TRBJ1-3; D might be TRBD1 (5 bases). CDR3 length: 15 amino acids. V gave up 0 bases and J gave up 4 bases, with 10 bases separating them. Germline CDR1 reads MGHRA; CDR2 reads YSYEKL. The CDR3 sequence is CASSQEGGIGNTIYF. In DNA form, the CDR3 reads TGCGCCAGCAGCCAAGAGGGGGGAATAGGAAACACCATATATTTT.

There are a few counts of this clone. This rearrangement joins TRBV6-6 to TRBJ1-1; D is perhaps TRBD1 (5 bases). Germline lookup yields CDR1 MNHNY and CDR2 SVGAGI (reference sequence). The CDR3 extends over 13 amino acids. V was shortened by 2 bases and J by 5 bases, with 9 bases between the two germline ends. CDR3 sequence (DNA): TGTGCCAGCAGTTACGATGGGGGAACTGAAGCTTTCTTT. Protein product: CASSYDGGTEAFF.

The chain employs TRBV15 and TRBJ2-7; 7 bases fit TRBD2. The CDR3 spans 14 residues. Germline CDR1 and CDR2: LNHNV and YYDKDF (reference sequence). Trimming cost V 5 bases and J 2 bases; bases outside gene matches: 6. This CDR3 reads CATSGGLGAYEQYF. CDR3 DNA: TGTGCCACCAGCGGTGGACTAGGGGCCTACGAGCAGTACTTC.